Described below is a single TCR beta chain sequence and its context. The target antigen is unknown. The data are from a study of Ad26.COV2.S vaccination and SARS-CoV-2 variants. About the study: Participant was drawn from the COV1001 Ad26.COV2.S trial arm.

Germline CDR1 and CDR2: SGHTA and FQGNSA. The CDR3 runs 18 residues. The trim removed 0 bases at V and 1 base at J, leaving 11 bases unmatched. TCRdb's copy holds only in-frame clones and misses some; the assay was immunoSEQ multiplex PCR. The sample has a few hundred thousand clones, about nine tenths seen once; the top ten hold about 4.1%. Overall study results and limits: Vaccinees and placebo recipients showed similar non-spike TCR breadth. Spike-specific TCR breadth was greater after Ad26.COV2.S than placebo.

As for treatment: roughly 19 received Ad26.COV2.S at low or high dose, single or two shots; several received placebo; per-sample allocation not given. Following the first vaccine or placebo injection, samples were taken on day 63. The TCR originated in a person aged 18-60 years who received the Ad26.COV2.S COVID-19 vaccine or a placebo. The genes are TRBV7-2 and TRBJ1-1; 7 nucleotides align to TRBD1. The sample here was peripheral blood, taken in a trial of Ad26.COV2.S vaccine versus placebo. CDR3 nucleotide sequence: TGTGCCAGCAGCTTAGCCATAGGACAGGCGGCCGCGAACACTGAAGCTTTCTTT. It is translated as CASSLAIGQAAANTEAFF.